Listed here are 10 T cell receptor beta chains from one sample, sequenced in a study of technical replicates of blood from several donors. Only in-frame clones appear in the TCRdb table, and some are missing; sequencing was by immunoSEQ multiplex PCR. The data show around 80,000 clones, with just over 90% seen just once and approximately 0.25% held by the top ten. Sequenced: T cells isolated from PBMCs. Receptors were obtained from a human donor in good health.

The chain combines TRBV5-1 with TRBJ2-1, with 8 positions matching TRBD2. Germline V gene lookup returns CDR1 SGHRS and CDR2 YFSETQ. The CDR3 is made up of 17 amino acids. Trimming at V came to 0 bases and at J to 4 bases, leaving 9 bases not matched to a gene. CDR3 nucleotides: TGCGCCAGCAGCTTGGCCAGTTTGTCTAGCGGGTACAATGAGCAGTTCTTC. Protein sequence: CASSLASLSSGYNEQFF.

This clone was observed a single time. This chain connects TRBV11-2 to TRBJ1-1; TRBD1 might be the D (5 bases). The CDR3 consists of 14 residues. V was cut by 5 bases and J by 3 bases, with 13 bases left in between. Germline V gives CDR1 SGHAT, CDR2 FQNNGV. The CDR3 DNA reads as TGTGCCAGCAGCCCCGCGTGGGGCTACACTGAAGCTTTCTTT. Protein product: CASSPAWGYTEAFF.

This chain connects TRBV6-4 to TRBJ2-3; a possible D gene is TRBD1 (5 bases). CDR1 MRHNA and CDR2 SNTAGT come from the germline V gene. The CDR3 is 15 residues long. V lost 0 bases to trimming and J lost 3 bases, with 10 bases between them. CDR3 sequence: CASSDSPGLTDTQYF. The CDR3 coding sequence is TGTGCCAGCAGTGACTCGCCAGGGTTAACAGATACGCAGTATTTT.

The chain combines TRBV6-1 with TRBJ1-5; TRBD1 aligns across 8 bases. The germline gives CDR1 MNHNS, CDR2 SASEGT. The junction had 6 bases not matched to a gene; V was cut back by 4 bases and J by 7 bases. The CDR3 length is 14 residues. CDR3 sequence (DNA): TGTGCCAGCAGTGGTACAGGGACAGGCCAGCCCCAGCATTTT. Protein product: CASSGTGTGQPQHF.

The table lists this clone with a count of one. J is TRBJ1-1 and V is TRBV6-5; D gene ambiguous. The V gene lost 6 bases and the J gene lost 8 bases, with 22 bases spanning the gap. Germline V gives CDR1 MNHEY, CDR2 SVGAGI. The CDR3 spans 15 residues. The CDR3 bases are TGTGCCAGCAGCTCCTTATGGTTTCAGCGAACGGAAGCTTTCTTT. This sequence encodes CASSSLWFQRTEAFF.

The J gene is TRBJ1-5, the V gene TRBV6-1; TRBD1 matches 9 bases. Germline loops: CDR1 MNHNS, CDR2 SASEGT. V was pared by 0 bases and J by 8 bases, with 11 bases of the junction left unmatched. This CDR3 comprises 17 residues. Here the CDR3 reads CASSEATGGRSIKPQHF. The CDR3 DNA reads as TGTGCCAGCAGTGAAGCGACAGGGGGTAGATCAATTAAGCCCCAGCATTTT.

The chain employs TRBV11-3 and TRBJ2-3, with 11 bases lining up with TRBD2. The J segment lost 8 bases and the V segment lost 2 bases, leaving 0 bases of the junction unmatched. This CDR3 is built from 13 residues. The germline gives CDR1 SGHNT, CDR2 YENEEA. The CDR3 DNA reads TGTGCCAGCAGCTTAACTAGCGGGGGTACGCAGTATTTT. It codes for CASSLTSGGTQYF.

The chain couples TRBV4-1 to TRBJ2-1, with 8 positions matching TRBD2. V lost 5 bases to trimming and J lost 2 bases; unmatched junction nucleotides: 14. Germline V gene sequence: CDR1 MGHRA, CDR2 YSYEKL. This CDR3 contains 18 residues. This CDR3 reads CASSSNYPGLEAYNEQFF. As DNA, the CDR3 is TGCGCCAGCAGCTCTAACTACCCGGGACTAGAAGCCTACAATGAGCAGTTCTTC.

The V gene is TRBV15, the J gene TRBJ2-1, with 9 bases fitting TRBD1. The germline CDR1 and CDR2 sequences are LNHNV and YYDKDF (reference sequence). The J segment lost 4 bases and the V segment lost 4 bases, leaving 11 bases of the junction unmatched. The CDR3 is 17 residues long. CDR3: CATSTRTGALLYNEQFF. The CDR3 DNA is TGTGCCACCAGCACCCGGACAGGGGCCTTACTATACAATGAGCAGTTCTTC.

This chain uses TRBV5-5 with TRBJ1-3; D is perhaps TRBD1 (5 bases). The germline V gene encodes CDR1 SGHKS and CDR2 YYEKEE (reference sequence). With 2 bases removed from V and 0 bases from J, the gap between germline ends came to 9 bases. This CDR3 comprises 15 residues. CDR3 sequence: CASSLSGGSGNTIYF. CDR3 DNA: TGTGCCAGCAGCTTAAGCGGGGGCTCTGGAAACACCATATATTTT.